A single sample is the source of the 7 T cell receptor beta chains below, sequenced in a study of identical twins. TCRdb reprocessed the 5' RACE reads via MiXCR and lists one record per CDR3 protein. The profile covers some 500,000 distinct CDR3 sequences, with 9.6% appearing a single time and approximately 3.2% taken by the ten largest. The sample was also reused in another study, on yellow fever vaccine responses in identical twins.

Source material: PBMCs. The receptor source for this set is a young woman in good health.

The chain joins TRBV6-1 to TRBJ2-5; D is unresolved. CDR3 length equals 13 residues. Germline CDR1 and CDR2: MNHNS and SASEGT. Deletions cut 6 bases from V and 1 base from J, with 9 bases between. The CDR3 loop is CASRELTQETQYF. As DNA, the CDR3 is TGTGCCAGCAGAGAACTCACCCAAGAGACCCAGTACTTC.

Many counts were recorded for this clonotype. The chain has TRBV7-9 and TRBJ2-7; D gene ambiguous. This CDR3 comprises 12 residues. Trimming shortened V by 6 bases and J by 3 bases, and 9 bases separated the two germline ends. Per the germline V gene, CDR1 is SEHNR and CDR2 is FQNEAQ (reference sequence). The CDR3: CASSMEGYEQYF. The CDR3 nucleotides read TGTGCCAGCAGTATGGAAGGCTACGAGCAGTACTTC.

J is TRBJ2-7 and V is TRBV14; possibly TRBD2 for D (5 bases). Germline V gene data show CDR1 as SGHDN and CDR2 as FVKESK. Trimming took 3 bases from V and 0 from J, leaving 6 bases between them. The CDR3 is 13 amino acids. The CDR3: CASSHRGSYEQYF. In DNA form, the CDR3 reads TGTGCCAGCAGCCATCGGGGCTCCTACGAGCAGTACTTC.

The table lists this clonotype with a few counts. The V and J genes are TRBV4-3 and TRBJ2-1; D is undetermined. CDR3 size: 13 residues. CDR1 LGHNA and CDR2 YSLEER come from the germline V gene. Deletions cut 0 bases from V and 5 bases from J, with 5 bases between. As DNA, the CDR3 is TGCGCCAGCAGCCAAGAAGTACACAATGAGCAGTTCTTC. Translated, it gives CASSQEVHNEQFF.

V gene TRBV7-3 combines with J gene TRBJ2-7; 8 bases are shared with TRBD1. Germline CDR1 is SGHTA and CDR2 is FQGTGA. V dropped 5 bases and J dropped 6; count of bases not matched to a gene: 6. The CDR3 runs to 13 residues. CDR3 nucleotides: TGTGCCAGCAGCACGAGACAGGGGAGCGAGCAGTACTTC. As protein: CASSTRQGSEQYF.

The genes are TRBV19 and TRBJ2-2; 11 bases fit TRBD1. Trimming removed 8 bases from V and 6 bases from J; junction bases left unmatched: 5. Germline assignment: CDR1 LNHDA and CDR2 SQIVND (reference sequence). This CDR3 comprises 14 residues. CDR3 nucleotides: TGTGCCAGTTCAGGACAGGGGGCGGCCGGGGAGCTGTTTTTT. As protein: CASSGQGAAGELFF.

Only a few counts were recorded for this clonotype. This chain connects TRBV7-2 to TRBJ2-1; 13 nucleotides align to TRBD2. Germline V gives CDR1 SGHTA, CDR2 FQGNSA. With 4 bases clipped from V and 6 bases from J, the junction kept 3 bases outside the gene matches. The CDR3 has 15 residues. In DNA, the CDR3 is TGTGCCAGCAGCTGGACTAGCGGGGGCCGCAATGAGCAGTTCTTC. Its translation is CASSWTSGGRNEQFF.